The text below deals with one T cell receptor (beta chain). The sample carries other DNA sequences with the same CDR3. Sequencing templates came from extracted RNA that was reverse transcribed into cDNA. Measured with immunoSEQ multiplex PCR; TCRdb has only the in-frame clones, and not every one. The data show approximately 210,000 clones, approximately 47% seen once. Indicated treatment: oral pan-JAK inhibitor, 5-10 mg twice daily. Germline assignment: CDR1 DFQATT and CDR2 SNEGSKA (reference sequence). V was clipped by 1 base and J by 9 bases, with 7 bases between them. CDR3 length: 11 amino acids. The data belong to a study of CD8+ T cells in alopecia areata. Study-wide context: People stayed on tofacitinib for 6 to 18 months, then stopped the drug for 6 months.

The source material was CD4+ T cells sorted from blood, sampled at approximately week 36, from a patient treated with tofacitinib. The TCR was taken from a human donor with alopecia areata. The chain recombines TRBV20-1 with TRBJ2-1, with D perhaps TRBD2 (5 bases). The CDR3 sequence: CSARGRGEQFF. The CDR3 DNA follows: TGCAGTGCTAGAGGACGGGGTGAGCAGTTCTTC.